The next 10 T cell receptor beta chains were all read from a single sample in a study of beta chain features in type 1 diabetes. Since all of the isolated RNA was reverse transcribed, expressed TCRB transcripts were what got sequenced. Measured with immunoSEQ multiplex PCR; TCRdb has only the in-frame clones, and not every one. The sample gives fewer than 400,000 clones, roughly 8% of which show up once; under 0.5% is in the top ten. The sample taken for sequencing was central memory CD4+ T cells from blood. These receptors originate from a woman between 18 and 30 years old in good health.

The V gene is TRBV29-1, the J gene TRBJ2-3; possibly TRBD2 for D (6 bases). Trimming removed 2 bases from V and 6 bases from J, with 6 bases in between. Germline CDR1 is SQVTM and CDR2 is ANQGSEA. This CDR3 spans 11 amino acids. CDR3 in amino acids: CSVELADTQYF. CDR3 coding DNA: TGCAGCGTTGAACTAGCGGATACGCAGTATTTT.

This clone turned up a few times. The rearrangement uses TRBV5-1 and TRBJ1-1; D perhaps matches TRBD1 (6 bases). CDR1 is SGHRS and CDR2 is YFSETQ in the germline V gene. V shed 1 base and J shed 4 bases, with 11 bases lying between them. There are 14 residues in the CDR3. The CDR3 sequence is CASSLSQGTTEAFF. The CDR3 DNA sequence: TGCGCCAGCAGCTTGTCACAGGGCACCACTGAAGCTTTCTTT.

This clone was detected ten times or more. V and J are TRBV19 and TRBJ1-1, with D tentatively TRBD1 (6 bases). From germline, CDR1 is LNHDA and CDR2 SQIVND (reference sequence). V lost 5 bases and J lost 10, with 23 bases in between. The CDR3 contains 15 residues. CDR3 DNA sequence: TGTGCCAGTAGTCCCCCGACAGACAGGAGGGAAGGAGCTTTCTTT. Translation: CASSPPTDRREGAFF.

The chain joins TRBV11-2 to TRBJ2-1; D possibly uses TRBD1 or TRBD2 (5 bases each). V shed 4 bases and J shed 0 bases, with 10 bases lying between them. The CDR3 runs to 15 residues. Looked up from germline, CDR1 is SGHAT and CDR2 is FQNNGV. The CDR3 bases are TGTGCCAGCAGCTCCGGGGCCAGCTCCTACAATGAGCAGTTCTTC. Protein product: CASSSGASSYNEQFF.

This chain connects TRBV7-8 to TRBJ2-7; tentative D call: TRBD2 (5 bases). In germline, CDR1 is SGHVS, CDR2 FQNEAQ. The CDR3 is 13 residues long. V was clipped by 4 bases and J by 2 bases, with 9 bases between them. The CDR3 reads CASSWERAYEQYF. CDR3 bases: TGTGCCAGCAGCTGGGAGAGGGCCTACGAGCAGTACTTC.

This clone showed up many times. The J gene is TRBJ1-2, the V gene TRBV28; perhaps TRBD1 as D (6 bases). Trimming pared 7 bases from V and 4 bases from J, leaving 19 bases between. The CDR3 consists of 15 residues. The germline gives CDR1 MDHEN, CDR2 SYDVKM. The CDR3 DNA is TGTGCCAGCACCCCATCGGGGGCAAGGCGCTATGGCTACACCTTC. The encoded protein is CASTPSGARRYGYTF.

The genes are TRBV14 and TRBJ1-1; D is uncertain. The germline gives CDR1 SGHDN, CDR2 FVKESK. The CDR3 covers 12 residues. Trimming shortened V by 5 bases and J by 1 base, and 5 bases separated the two germline ends. The CDR3 nucleotides read TGTGCCAGCAGCAAGTGGAACACTGAAGCTTTCTTT. Translating gives CASSKWNTEAFF.

This clone was seen at least ten times. The V call is TRBV5-1, the J call TRBJ2-7; no clear D. CDR1 and CDR2 (germline): SGHRS, YFSETQ. This CDR3 has 14 amino acids. Trimming stripped 3 bases from V and 3 bases from J, with 13 bases between. The CDR3 region is CASSSDPRGYEQYF. CDR3 in DNA: TGCGCCAGCAGCTCTGACCCTCGAGGCTACGAGCAGTACTTC.

This clone was recorded a few times. The chain links TRBV25-1 to TRBJ2-3; 7 bases match TRBD1. The CDR3 contains 13 residues. CDR1 is MGHDK and CDR2 is SYGVNS in the germline V gene. Trimming took 5 bases from V and 9 from J; bases not matched to a gene: 8. CDR3 DNA sequence: TGTGCCAGCAGTTCCCCGGACAGGTCCACGCAGTATTTT. Translating it yields CASSSPDRSTQYF.

This clone was detected ten times or more. V is TRBV2 and J is TRBJ1-2; 8 bases are shared with TRBD1. Germline V gene data show CDR1 as SNHLY and CDR2 as FYNNEI. The V gene end was trimmed by 4 bases and the J gene end by 7 bases; junction bases not matched to a gene: 14. This CDR3 contains 16 residues. The CDR3 sequence is CASSGGQGFDVVGYTF. The CDR3 bases are TGTGCCAGCAGTGGCGGACAGGGCTTTGATGTTGTTGGCTACACCTTC.